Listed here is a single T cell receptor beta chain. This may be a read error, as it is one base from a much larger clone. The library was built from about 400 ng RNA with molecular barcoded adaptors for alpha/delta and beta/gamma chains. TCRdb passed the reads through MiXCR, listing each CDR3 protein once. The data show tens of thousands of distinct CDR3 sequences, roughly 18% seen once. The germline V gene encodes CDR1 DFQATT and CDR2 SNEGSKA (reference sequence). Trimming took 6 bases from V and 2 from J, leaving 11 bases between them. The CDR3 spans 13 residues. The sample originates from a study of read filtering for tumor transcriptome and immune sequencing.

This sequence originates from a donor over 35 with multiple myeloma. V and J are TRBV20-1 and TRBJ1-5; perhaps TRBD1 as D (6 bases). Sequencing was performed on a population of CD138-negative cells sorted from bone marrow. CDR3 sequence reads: CSAGGMGNQPQHF. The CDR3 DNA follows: TGCAGTGCGGGGGGCATGGGCAATCAGCCCCAGCATTTT.